The 7 T cell receptor beta chains below all came from one sample that was sequenced in a study of blood T cell repertoires in COVID-19. Sequencing used immunoSEQ multiplex PCR; TCRdb keeps in-frame clones, though not all of them. The sample comprises about 53,000 clones, 75% to 85% of which are singletons, and roughly 2.5% rests with the top ten. The sequencing input was peripheral blood. These receptors all stem from a woman aged 55-75 years with acute or convalescent COVID-19.

The V call is TRBV9, the J call TRBJ1-1; TRBD1 might be the D (6 bases). The CDR3 runs to 13 residues. Germline values: CDR1 SGDLS, CDR2 YYNGEE. V lost 2 bases, J lost 8 bases, and 13 bases lay in between. The chain's CDR3 is CASSVTDSPEAFF. The CDR3 coding sequence is TGTGCCAGCAGCGTCACGGACAGTCCCGAAGCTTTCTTT.

CDR3: CASSPRSGVTYEQYF. CDR3 nucleotide sequence: TGTGCCAGCAGCCCACGCTCGGGAGTAACCTACGAGCAGTACTTC. The V gene is TRBV7-8, the J gene TRBJ2-7; weak D call: TRBD2 (6 bases). Per germline, CDR1 SGHVS and CDR2 FQNEAQ. Trimming removed 5 bases at V and 2 bases at J, with 16 bases between. This CDR3 is built from 15 residues.

The chain links TRBV4-1 to TRBJ2-5; 11 positions agree with TRBD2. V lost 1 base, J lost 1 base, and 2 bases stayed unmatched. Germline assignment: CDR1 MGHRA and CDR2 YSYEKL. The CDR3 runs 16 residues. The CDR3 reads CASSQGLAGSQETQYF. As DNA, the CDR3 is TGCGCCAGCAGCCAAGGACTAGCGGGGTCCCAAGAGACCCAGTACTTC.

The chain has TRBV5-4 and TRBJ2-7; tentative D call: TRBD2 (5 bases). This CDR3 spans 15 amino acids. Trimming took off 4 bases at V and 0 bases at J, with 14 bases between the two ends. Per germline, CDR1 SGHNT and CDR2 YYREEE (reference sequence). CDR3 in amino acids: CASSPGTAGSYEQYF. Written as DNA, the CDR3 is TGTGCCAGCAGCCCGGGAACAGCCGGCTCCTACGAGCAGTACTTC.

V gene TRBV10-3 combines with J gene TRBJ2-7, with D possibly being TRBD1 (6 bases). The CDR3 length is 13 residues. Germline CDR1 is ENHRY and CDR2 is SYGVKD. Trimming took off 3 bases at V and 6 bases at J, with 12 bases between the two ends. CDR3 in DNA: TGTGCCATCAGTGAATACAGGGTAGCCGAGCAGTACTTC. Its protein is CAISEYRVAEQYF.

This chain connects TRBV7-6 to TRBJ2-1; TRBD2 aligns across 9 bases. The CDR3 runs to 20 residues. Germline values: CDR1 SGHVS, CDR2 FNYEAQ. Trimming removed 5 bases from V and 9 bases from J; junction bases left unmatched: 26. The CDR3 sequence is CASSPGPGLAAGGLVGEQFF. Written as DNA, the CDR3 is TGTGCCAGCAGCCCAGGTCCGGGACTAGCAGCGGGGGGACTCGTCGGTGAGCAGTTCTTC.

This clone appeared a few times. The chain carries TRBV28 and TRBJ2-7, with unresolved D. Between the trimmed V and J ends, which lost 4 bases and 6 bases, there was a span of 10 bases. Germline V CDR1 and CDR2: MDHEN, SYDVKM. The CDR3 is made up of 12 amino acids. The CDR3 bases are TGTGCCAGCAGTTGGTCTATCGCCGAGCAGTACTTC. Translating it yields CASSWSIAEQYF.